This T cell receptor beta chain is drawn from a study of T cell responses to AZD1222 COVID-19 vaccine. The study's findings and limits: The peak T cell response came first, and repertoires were sampled only after it.

Here immunoSEQ multiplex PCR was the method, and the copy in TCRdb shows in-frame clones only, minus some. This repertoire shows some 150,000 clones, about 93% found once; its top ten account for 5% to 6.5%. With respect to this clone: Its antigen is still unknown.

The CDR3 extends over 17 amino acids. V lost 5 bases to trimming and J lost 3 bases; unmatched junction nucleotides: 13. The germline CDR1 and CDR2 sequences are LNHNV and YYDKDF (reference sequence). This chain links TRBV15 with TRBJ1-5, with 7 bases identical to TRBD1. Sample: peripheral blood, taken on day 0 of AZD1222 vaccination. This receptor was identified in an adult in good health. The CDR3 DNA sequence: TGTGCCACCAGCCACAGTTCCGGGACAGACTTCAATCAGCCCCAGCATTTT. Encoded protein: CATSHSSGTDFNQPQHF.